This TCR beta chain was documented in a study of cytomegalovirus exposure and HLA in healthy donors (dated by TCRdb to about 2017). Regarding the complete study: According to a later analysis, the 120 or so validation repertoires were produced on the same platform as the 700 or so repertoires of the first cohort. The study was designed to test whether signatures of past pathogen exposure could be identified by cataloging public T cell receptors. A separate validation cohort of approximately 120 different subjects was used in addition to the roughly 620-subject first cohort. The study combined high-throughput TCR immunosequencing, statistical association of individual TCRs with disease status, and machine learning to predict cytomegalovirus infection status. Broad study findings and their caveats: Three of the identified cytomegalovirus-associated TCR beta chains were confirmed in vitro to be specific for cytomegalovirus antigens. All 120 or so repertoires were used to score co-occurrence in the validation cohort in a later analysis, because that analysis had no HLA typing for the cohort. The classifier was reported to diagnose cytomegalovirus status with high specificity and sensitivity in both the original cohort and the validation cohort. Most TCR sequences were seen in very few donors, while some public TCRs were found in many individuals. A later analysis found that TCRs clustered in the first cohort also tended to co-occur in the 110 or so validation repertoires, with 94% of cluster scores above 0. The authors suggested that the approach could potentially be extended to other disease states and immunological phenotypes. In the study, about 150 TCR beta chains were listed as associated with cytomegalovirus.

As concerns this clone: Its antigen target is currently unknown. No base-level quality is on record; no much larger clone is a single base apart.

The donors were included in the validation cohort of some 120 subjects, a group kept apart from the approximately 650-subject first cohort. To prepare the library, the immunoSEQ multiplex PCR assay was applied. In the source study's methods: A statistical classification framework was built for diagnosing cytomegalovirus status from the catalog of TCR beta chain sequences. The table comes from immuneACCESS by way of TCRdb, which keeps in-frame sequences with V and J called. Part of the clones is missing from these tables; in studies checked, under half for an unresolved V gene and the rest for unknown reasons. The DNA gave D and trimming, while V, J and clone size come from that table. For this sample there are more than 110,000 clones; around 88% appear just once. The top ten clones comprise roughly 7.7% of the sample. Unmatched junction bases come to 8, with V trimmed by 6 bases and J by 8 bases. Per the germline V gene (reference sequence), LNHNV is the CDR1 and YYDKDF is the CDR2. There are 15 amino acids in the CDR3, from cysteine to phenylalanine inclusive. CDR3 DNA is the only sequence kept; it has 45 bases, read in frame from the first base.

This receptor was obtained from a woman in her late teens or twenties in good health and CMV-seropositive. Sequencing was performed on PBMCs. The chain is made from TRBV15 and TRBJ1-3; the junction holds 12 bases that match TRBD1. The nucleotide sequence is TGTGCCACCAGAGATCCGGGACAGGGGGCTTACACCATATATTTT. It is translated as CATRDPGQGAYTIYF.